The entry below describes one T cell receptor beta chain. Profiled with immunoSEQ multiplex PCR; TCRdb holds only in-frame clones, not every one. The sample carries about 1.1 million clones, approximately 80% recorded once. Germline CDR1 SGHDT, CDR2 YYEEEE. This CDR3 is 16 amino acids long. The junction had 7 bases not matched to a gene; V was cut back by 4 bases and J by 0 bases. Donors, without exception, were Caucasian adults residing in Nashville, Tennessee. This record belongs to a study of shared clonotypes between healthy human individuals. Sequenced material: memory CD4+ T cells from PBMCs. Subset of the sample: CD45RA-negative fraction. V is TRBV5-6 and J is TRBJ1-2, with TRBD1 identical over 9 bases. This receptor was taken from a man aged 18 to 29 in good health. Some clones in this sample may be carry-over from other donors' samples. CDR3 region: CASSTGTGRANYGYTF. The CDR3 nucleotides read TGTGCCAGCAGCACAGGGACAGGGCGGGCTAACTATGGCTACACCTTC.